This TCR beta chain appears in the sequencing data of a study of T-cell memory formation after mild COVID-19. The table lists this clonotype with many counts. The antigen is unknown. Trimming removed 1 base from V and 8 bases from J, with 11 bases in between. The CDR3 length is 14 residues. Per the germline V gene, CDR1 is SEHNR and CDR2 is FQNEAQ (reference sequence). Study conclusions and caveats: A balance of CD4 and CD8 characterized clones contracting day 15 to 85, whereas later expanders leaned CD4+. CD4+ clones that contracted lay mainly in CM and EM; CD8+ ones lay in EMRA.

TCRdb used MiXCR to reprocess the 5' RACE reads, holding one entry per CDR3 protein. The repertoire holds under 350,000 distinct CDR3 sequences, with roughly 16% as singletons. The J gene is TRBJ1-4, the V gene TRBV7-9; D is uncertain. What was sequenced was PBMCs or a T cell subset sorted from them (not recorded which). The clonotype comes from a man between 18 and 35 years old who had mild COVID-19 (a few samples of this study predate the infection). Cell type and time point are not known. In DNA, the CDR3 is TGTGCCAGCAGCTTAGTGGCGGGGAAAGAAAAACTGTTTTTT. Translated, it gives CASSLVAGKEKLFF.